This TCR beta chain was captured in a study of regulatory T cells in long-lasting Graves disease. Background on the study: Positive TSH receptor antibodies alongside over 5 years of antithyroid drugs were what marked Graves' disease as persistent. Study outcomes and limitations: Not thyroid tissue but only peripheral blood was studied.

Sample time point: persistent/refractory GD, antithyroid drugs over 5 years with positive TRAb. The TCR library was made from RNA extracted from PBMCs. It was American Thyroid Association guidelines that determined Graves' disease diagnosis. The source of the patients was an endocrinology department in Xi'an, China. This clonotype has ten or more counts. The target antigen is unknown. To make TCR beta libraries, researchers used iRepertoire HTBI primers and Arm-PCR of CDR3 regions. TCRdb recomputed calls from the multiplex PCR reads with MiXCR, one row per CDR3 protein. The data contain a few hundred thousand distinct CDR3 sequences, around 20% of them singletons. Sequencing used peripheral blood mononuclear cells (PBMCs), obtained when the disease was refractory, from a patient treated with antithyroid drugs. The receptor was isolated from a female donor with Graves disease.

CDR3 nucleotides: TGTGCCAGCAGCGCGGACGCCAGTCAAGAGACCCAGTACTTC. Protein sequence: CASSADASQETQYF. The chain couples TRBV11-3 to TRBJ2-5, with D uncertain. Germline V gives CDR1 SGHNT, CDR2 YENEEA. CDR3 length equals 14 residues. V was trimmed by 5 bases and J by 2 bases, leaving 12 bases between them. Full variable domain (remainder filled in from reference TRBV11-3 and TRBJ2-5): EAGVVQSPRYKIIEKKQPVAFWCNPISGHNTLYWYLQNLGQGPELLIRYENEEAVDDSQLPKDRFSAERLKGVDSTLKIQPAELGDSAVYLCASSADASQETQYFGPGTRLLVL.